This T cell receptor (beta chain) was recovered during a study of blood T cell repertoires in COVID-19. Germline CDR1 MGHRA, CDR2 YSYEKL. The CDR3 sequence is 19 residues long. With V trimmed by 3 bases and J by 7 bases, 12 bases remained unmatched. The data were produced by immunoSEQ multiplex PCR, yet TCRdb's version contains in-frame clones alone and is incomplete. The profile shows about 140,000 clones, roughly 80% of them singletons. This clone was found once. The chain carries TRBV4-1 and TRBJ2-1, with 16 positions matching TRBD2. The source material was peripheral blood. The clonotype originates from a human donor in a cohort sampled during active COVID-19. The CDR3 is CASSQTPGLAGGQLNEQFF. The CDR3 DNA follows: TGCGCCAGCAGCCAGACTCCGGGACTAGCGGGGGGGCAGTTAAATGAGCAGTTCTTC.